A selection of T cell receptor beta chains follows, all from one sample in a study of blood T cell repertoires in COVID-19. The protocol was immunoSEQ multiplex PCR, while the TCRdb copy is restricted to in-frame clones and leaves out a portion. The sample holds some 150,000 clones, more than 80% seen once. Sequencing input: peripheral blood. These receptors all come from a human donor in a cohort sampled during active COVID-19. CDR3s include the opening cysteine and the closing phenylalanine or tryptophan. Fields, in order: V gene, J gene, D gene, CDR3 protein. A D gene is named only where the DNA matches it firmly.

>TRBV6-6|TRBJ2-2|TRBD2
CASSRGGGELFF
>TRBV9|TRBJ2-5|TRBD1
CASSRGGQGGETQYF
>TRBV28|TRBJ1-1|.
CASSLGGHEAFF
>TRBV28|TRBJ1-5|TRBD1
CASSSGQGVQPQHF
>TRBV11-1|TRBJ2-7|TRBD1
CASSLASTGGEQYF
>TRBV29-1|TRBJ1-2|TRBD1
CSVGGQGKGYTF
>TRBV5-1|TRBJ1-1|TRBD1
CASSLAGGRNTEAFF
>TRBV6-5|TRBJ1-6|TRBD1
CASNTGGINSPLHF
>TRBV5-4|TRBJ2-3|TRBD2
CASSPSSGSTDTQYF
>TRBV6-6|TRBJ1-1|.
CASSYEGENTEAFF
>TRBV3-1/TRBV3-2|TRBJ1-1|.
CASSRIETTEAFF
>TRBV12-5|TRBJ2-1|TRBD2
CASGLRLAGGNYNEQFF
>TRBV7-9|TRBJ2-2|TRBD2
CASSLSASGRAGGGELFF
>TRBV21-1|TRBJ1-5|.
CASSKGAGGRQPQHF
>TRBV5-1|TRBJ1-6|TRBD1
CASRQDRVGSPLHF
>TRBV9|TRBJ1-4|.
CASSVSHGNEKLFF
>TRBV7-9|TRBJ1-6|.
CASSLARGRMFDNSPLHF
>TRBV5-1|TRBJ1-6|TRBD1
CASSLAGRGTGDSPLHF
>TRBV6-5|TRBJ2-5|.
CASSAGLRETQYF
>TRBV6-1|TRBJ2-7|TRBD1
CASSDPDRVVSEQYF
>TRBV4-1|TRBJ2-5|.
CASSYDPGEVQETQYF
>TRBV7-9|TRBJ2-2|TRBD1
CASSSDRGQNTGELFF
>TRBV5-5|TRBJ2-3|.
CASSLLVTSADTQYF
>TRBV11-2|TRBJ2-7|TRBD1
CASSVYRGSAYEQYF
>TRBV19|TRBJ1-1|.
CASSISRAGTEAFF
>TRBV30|TRBJ1-4|.
CASSGVPVEKLFF
>TRBV28|TRBJ2-3|TRBD1
CASSSPTGGVGTQYF
>TRBV20-1|TRBJ2-1|.
CSAGTNHEQFF
>TRBV7-3|TRBJ2-1|.
CASSLGGGMYNEQFF
>TRBV5-8|TRBJ1-4|.
CASSFPEQGGFDEKLFF
>TRBV7-7|TRBJ1-4|TRBD1
CASSAGTGGSNEKLFF
>TRBV7-3|TRBJ2-3|TRBD2
CASGAAGGPPDTQYF
>TRBV7-9|TRBJ1-6|.
CASSPRSLNSPLHF